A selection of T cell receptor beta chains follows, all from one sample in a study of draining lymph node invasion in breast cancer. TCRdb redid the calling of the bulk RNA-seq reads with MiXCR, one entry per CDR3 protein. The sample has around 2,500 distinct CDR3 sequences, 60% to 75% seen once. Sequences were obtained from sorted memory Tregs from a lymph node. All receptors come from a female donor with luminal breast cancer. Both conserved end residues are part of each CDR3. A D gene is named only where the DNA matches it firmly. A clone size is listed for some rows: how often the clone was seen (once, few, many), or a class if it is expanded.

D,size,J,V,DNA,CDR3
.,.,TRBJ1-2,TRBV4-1,TGCGCCAGCAGCCAGAAGGGGCTGGTGAGATATGGCTACACCTTC,CASSQKGLVRYGYTF
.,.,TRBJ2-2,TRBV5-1,TGCGCCAGCAGCGGCGGGGATACCGGGGAGCTGTTTTTT,CASSGGDTGELFF
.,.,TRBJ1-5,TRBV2,TGTGCCAGCAGTGGTGGACAGTTTTACAATCAGCCCCAGCATTTT,CASSGGQFYNQPQHF
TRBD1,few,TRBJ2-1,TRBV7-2,TGTGCCAGCAGCATACAGGGGTCTAGCTACAATGAGCAGTTCTTC,CASSIQGSSYNEQFF
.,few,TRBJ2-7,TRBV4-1,TGCGCCAGCAGCCAAGGGGTAGGGTTCCACCTTAACTCCTACGAGCAGTACTTC,CASSQGVGFHLNSYEQYF
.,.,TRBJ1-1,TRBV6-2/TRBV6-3,TGTGCCAGCAGTTACGTTGGGGAGAACACTGAAGCTTTCTTT,CASSYVGENTEAFF
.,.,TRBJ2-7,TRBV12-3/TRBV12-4,TGTGCCAGCAGTTTCTCCGCAAACTACGAGCAGTACTTC,CASSFSANYEQYF
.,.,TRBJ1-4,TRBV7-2,TGTGCCAGCAGCCTACGACCGGTGGGGACAAGAGATGAAAAACTGTTTTTT,CASSLRPVGTRDEKLFF
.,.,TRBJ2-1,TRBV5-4,TGTGCCAGCAGCTTGGCCGATGAGCAGTTCTTC,CASSLADEQFF
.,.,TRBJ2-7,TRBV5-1,TGCGCCAGCAGCTTTCTCCACGAGCAGTACTTC,CASSFLHEQYF
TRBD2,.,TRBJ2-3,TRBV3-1,TGTGCCAGCAGCCATGGACTAGCGGGCACAGATACGCAGTATTTT,CASSHGLAGTDTQYF
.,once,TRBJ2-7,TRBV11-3,TGTGCCAGCAGCTTGGGGGGCGACTACGAGCAGTACTTC,CASSLGGDYEQYF
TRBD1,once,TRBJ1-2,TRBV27,TGTGCCAGCGGTTTATCAGGCCAGGGGGCTGTATATGGCTACACCTTC,CASGLSGQGAVYGYTF
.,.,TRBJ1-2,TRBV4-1,TGCGCCAGCAGTCCCAGACGGGGACCCCTCTATGGCTACACCTTC,CASSPRRGPLYGYTF
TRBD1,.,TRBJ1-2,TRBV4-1,TGCGCCAGCAGCCGAGGGGACAGGGGGCTTTGGGACTATGGCTACACCTTC,CASSRGDRGLWDYGYTF
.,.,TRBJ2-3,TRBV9,TGTGCCAGCAGCGAGGGGGGGACTTCTCGGTATTTT,CASSEGGTSRYF
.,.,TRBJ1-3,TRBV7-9,TGTGCCAGCAGCTTTGGGGGCCGTGGGGACACCATATATTTT,CASSFGGRGDTIYF
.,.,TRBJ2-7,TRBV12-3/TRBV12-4,TGTGTCAGCAGTTTATCTGGTTACGAGCAGTACTTC,CVSSLSGYEQYF
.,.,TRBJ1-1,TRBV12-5,TGTGCTAGTGGTGTGTCGGACACTGAAGCTTTCTTT,CASGVSDTEAFF
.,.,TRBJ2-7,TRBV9,TGTGCCAGCAGCGTTGGTTCGGGCAGGGCCTACGAGCAGTACTTC,CASSVGSGRAYEQYF
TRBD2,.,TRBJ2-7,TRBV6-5,TGTGCCAGCAGTACGGGACTAGGGGCCTACGAGCAGTACTTC,CASSTGLGAYEQYF
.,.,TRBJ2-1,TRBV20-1,TGCAGTGCTAGAGTCGCGATTCGTGAGCAGTTCTTC,CSARVAIREQFF
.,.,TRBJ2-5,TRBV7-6,TGTGCCAGCAGCCCATTAGCCCAAGAGACCCAGTACTTC,CASSPLAQETQYF
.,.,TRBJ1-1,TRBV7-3,TGTGCCAGCAGCTTAGAGGCAGCCCCTGGGACTGAAGCTTTCTTT,CASSLEAAPGTEAFF
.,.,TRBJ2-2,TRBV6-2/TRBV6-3,TGTGCCAGCAGTTGGACGGGGACCGGGGAGCTGTTTTTT,CASSWTGTGELFF
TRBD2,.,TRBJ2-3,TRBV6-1,TGTGCCAGCAGACAGAGGGCGGGAGGAGGAGATACGCAGTATTTT,CASRQRAGGGDTQYF
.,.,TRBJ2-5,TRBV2,TGTGCCACCCGCCCGACAGAGTACCAAGAGACCCAGTACTTC,CATRPTEYQETQYF
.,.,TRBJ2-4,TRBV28,TGTGCCAGCAGTCAGCACGATAAGAAGAACATTCAGTACTTC,CASSQHDKKNIQYF
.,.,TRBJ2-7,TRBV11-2,TGTGCCAGCAGCCAAGGGCCAGGGCGAACCTACGAGCAGTACTTC,CASSQGPGRTYEQYF
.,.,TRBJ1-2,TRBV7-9,TGTGCCAGCAGCTTTTACGGTGGTGGCTACACCTTC,CASSFYGGGYTF
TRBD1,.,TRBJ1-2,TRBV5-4,TGTGCCAGCAGCTTGCAACAGGGGAGTGGCTACACCTTC,CASSLQQGSGYTF
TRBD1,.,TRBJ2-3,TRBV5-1,TGCGCCAGCAGCTGGACAGGGGGAGATACGCAGTATTTT,CASSWTGGDTQYF
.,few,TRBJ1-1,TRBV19,TGTGCCAGTAGTTACGGAGGGGGGGGAAACACTGAAGCTTTCTTT,CASSYGGGGNTEAFF
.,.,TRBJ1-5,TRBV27,TGTGCCAGCAGTTTAAGCCGAAGCAATCAGCCCCAGCATTTT,CASSLSRSNQPQHF
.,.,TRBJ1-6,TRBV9,TGTGCCAGCGGCCAGGGGCTTAATTCACCCCTCCACTTT,CASGQGLNSPLHF
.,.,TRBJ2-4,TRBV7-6,TGTGCCAGCAGCCCGCCGGGACCTGCCGGGGACATTCAGTACTTC,CASSPPGPAGDIQYF
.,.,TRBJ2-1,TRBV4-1,TGCGCCAGCAGCCCCCCAGGGAGGCCCTCTAGAAATGAGCAGTTCTTC,CASSPPGRPSRNEQFF
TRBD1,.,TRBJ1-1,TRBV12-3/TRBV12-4,TGTGCCAGCAGTTTAACCGGGCGGGTTGGATGGAGGGGGCCCGAACAGAACACTGAAGCTTTCTTT,CASSLTGRVGWRGPEQNTEAFF
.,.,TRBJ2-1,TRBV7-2,TGTGCCAGCAGCTATACCCACTTGGGCCAGCAGTTCTTC,CASSYTHLGQQFF
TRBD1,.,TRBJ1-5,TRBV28,TGTGCCAGCCGAGAGAGGGGGCCTTTTCAGCCCCAGCATTTT,CASRERGPFQPQHF
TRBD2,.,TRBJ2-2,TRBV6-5,TGTGCCAGCAGTTACGGCGGGGGGGCCCTCGGGGAGCTGTTTTTT,CASSYGGGALGELFF
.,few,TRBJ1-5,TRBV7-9,TGTGCCAGCAGTCTTCATAGCAATCAGCCCCAGCATTTT,CASSLHSNQPQHF
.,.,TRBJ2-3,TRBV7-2,TGTGCCAGCAGCTTAGACGGGAGATCAGATACGCAGTATTTT,CASSLDGRSDTQYF
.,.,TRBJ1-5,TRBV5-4,TGTGCCAGCAGCTCAGATGCAGGGCAGCCCCAGCATTTT,CASSSDAGQPQHF
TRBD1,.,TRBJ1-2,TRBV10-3,TGTGCCATCACCGCGGCCCCTGGGACAGGCTATGGCTACACCTTC,CAITAAPGTGYGYTF
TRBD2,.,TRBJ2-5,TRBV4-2,TGTGCCAGCAGCCCCCGCTCAGCGGGGGGGCAGACCCAGTACTTC,CASSPRSAGGQTQYF
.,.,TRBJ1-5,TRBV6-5,TGTGCCAGCAGTTTGGCCGGGGGTAGCAATCAGCCCCAGCATTTT,CASSLAGGSNQPQHF
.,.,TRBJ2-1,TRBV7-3,TGTGCCAGCAGCTTAAGGGTGCGCTCCTACAATGAGCAGTTCTTC,CASSLRVRSYNEQFF
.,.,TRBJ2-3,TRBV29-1,TGCAGCGTTGAAGGGCAGGGATACACAGATACGCAGTATTTT,CSVEGQGYTDTQYF
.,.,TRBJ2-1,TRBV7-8,TGTGCCAGCAGCTTAGTGAGCCGGAATGAGCAGTTCTTC,CASSLVSRNEQFF
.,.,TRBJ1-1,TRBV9,TGTGCCAGCAGCGTAGGACACCCGAACACTGAAGCTTTCTTT,CASSVGHPNTEAFF
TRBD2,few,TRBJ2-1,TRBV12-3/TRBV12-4,TGTGCCAGCAGTCCCAGCGGGGGGAATAACAATGAGCAGTTCTTC,CASSPSGGNNNEQFF
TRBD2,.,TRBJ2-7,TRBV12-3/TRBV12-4,TGTGCCAGCAGTTTTTTTAGCGGGGGCCACCGCTACGAGCAGTACTTC,CASSFFSGGHRYEQYF